A single sample gave rise to the 6 T cell receptor beta chains below, sequenced in a study of blood T cell repertoires in COVID-19. Profiling relied on immunoSEQ multiplex PCR, and the TCRdb table lists in-frame clones only, not all of them. Of about 170,000 clones listed, about 85% are singletons. Sequencing input: peripheral blood. The receptors stem from a human donor with acute or convalescent COVID-19. The donor label of this sample is uncertain.

V and J are TRBV7-9 and TRBJ2-1; 9 positions match TRBD2. J gave up 3 bases and V 3 bases, and 6 bases lay outside the gene matches. This CDR3 has 16 amino acids. The V gene's germline CDR1 is SEHNR and CDR2 FQNEAQ (reference sequence). CDR3 coding DNA: TGTGCCAGCAGCTTTGCTAGCGGGGCGGACTACAATGAGCAGTTCTTC. This encodes CASSFASGADYNEQFF.

The V call is TRBV4-2, the J call TRBJ2-7; D not resolved. CDR1 is LGHNA, CDR2 YNFKEQ, per germline. CDR3 size: 14 residues. Deletions cut 0 bases from V and 4 bases from J, with 10 bases between. This chain's CDR3 is CASSQERLAYEQYF. CDR3 DNA sequence: TGTGCCAGCAGCCAAGAAAGACTCGCATACGAGCAGTACTTC.

The rearrangement links TRBV9 to TRBJ1-2, with 8 bases that match TRBD1. Germline V CDR1 and CDR2: SGDLS, YYNGEE. J was trimmed by 2 bases and V by 2 bases; bases with no gene match: 5. The CDR3 is made up of 15 amino acids. CDR3 nucleotide sequence: TGTGCCAGCAGCGTGCGTCAGGGGGCCAACTATGGCTACACCTTC. Protein sequence: CASSVRQGANYGYTF.

This rearrangement joins TRBV14 to TRBJ1-5; D gene uncertain. V lost 0 bases, J lost 7 bases, and 7 bases lay in between. CDR3 length equals 13 residues. CDR1 is SGHDN and CDR2 is FVKESK in the germline V gene. This CDR3 reads CASSQDERQPQHF. CDR3 nucleotides: TGTGCCAGCAGCCAAGATGAGAGACAGCCCCAGCATTTT.

The chain carries TRBV9 and TRBJ1-2; TRBD1 agrees at 11 bases. Unmatched junction bases numbered 11, after V lost 4 bases and J lost 0 bases. Germline CDR1 is SGDLS and CDR2 is YYNGEE. This CDR3 has 18 amino acids. The CDR3 loop reads CASSLSRTGGAPNYGYTF. In nucleotides, the CDR3 is TGTGCCAGCAGCCTATCCAGGACAGGGGGCGCCCCTAACTATGGCTACACCTTC.

The V call is TRBV5-1, the J call TRBJ1-1; D is perhaps TRBD1 (6 bases). The germline V and J ends were trimmed by 3 bases and 0 bases, with 15 bases remaining between them. Per germline, CDR1 SGHRS and CDR2 YFSETQ. The CDR3 length is 16 residues. The CDR3 is CASSSGRTALNTEAFF. The CDR3 DNA reads as TGCGCCAGCAGCTCTGGCCGGACAGCCCTGAACACTGAAGCTTTCTTT. The full variable domain, in which reference TRBV5-1 and TRBJ1-1 provide the parts outside the CDR3, is KAGVTQTPRYLIKTRGQQVTLSCSPISGHRSVSWYQQTPGQGLQFLFEYFSETQRNKGNFPGRFSGRQFSNSRSEMNVSTLELGDSALYLCASSSGRTALNTEAFFGQGTRLTVV.